The clone carrying this T cell receptor (beta chain) has just a few counts. The sample comes from a study of T cells in Graves' hyperthyroidism and ophthalmopathy. Amplification of TCR beta CDR3 regions was performed using RNA transcripts as template. A set of HTBI primers served as the primers for a first-round RT-PCR of the TCR CDR3. TCRdb recomputed calls from the multiplex PCR reads with MiXCR, one row per CDR3 protein. Of over 450,000 distinct CDR3 sequences in the sample, approximately 15% were seen once. This sequence originates from a woman under 30 with Graves' hyperthyroidism. The sample was blood.

This CDR3 is CASNDLNTEAFF. In DNA form, the CDR3 reads TGTGCCAGTAATGACCTGAACACTGAAGCTTTCTTT. V gene TRBV19 combines with J gene TRBJ1-1; D unclear. Per the germline V gene, CDR1 is LNHDA and CDR2 is SQIVND (reference sequence). Trimming cost V 7 bases and J 0 bases, with 6 bases left between them. The CDR3 length is 12 residues.